The next 29 T cell receptor beta chains were all read from a single sample in a study of blood T cell repertoires in COVID-19. Produced via immunoSEQ multiplex PCR; TCRdb's table is partial and in-frame only. The profile shows around 56,000 clones, 70% to 75% of them singletons. The sequencing input was peripheral blood. All receptors derive from a woman between 45 and 60 years old with active or convalescent COVID-19.

CDR3 nucleotide sequence: TGTGCCAGCAGCACGAGGCCGGGCACAGATACGCAGTATTTT. It codes for CASSTRPGTDTQYF. V gene TRBV11-2 combines with J gene TRBJ2-3, with D uncertain. V was cut by 5 bases and J by 1 base, with 10 bases left in between. The CDR3 sequence is 14 residues long. Germline CDR1 reads SGHAT; CDR2 reads FQNNGV.

V usage is TRBV3-1 (or the pseudogene TRBV3-2) and J usage is TRBJ2-3; TRBD2 aligns across 11 bases. The germline CDR1 and CDR2 sequences are LGHDT and YNNKEL (reference sequence). The CDR3 runs to 15 residues. The J segment lost 2 bases and the V segment lost 5 bases, leaving 3 bases of the junction unmatched. For the CDR3, the DNA is TGTGCCAGCAGCGTAGCGGGAGGGCCCACAGATACGCAGTATTTT. It translates to CASSVAGGPTDTQYF.

There are a few counts of this clone. The chain is built from TRBV5-1 and TRBJ2-7, with no clear D. CDR1 and CDR2 from the germline V gene are SGHRS and YFSETQ. V lost 0 bases, J lost 0 bases, and 10 bases lay in between. The length of the CDR3 is 15 residues. CDR3 in amino acids: CASSLALSSSYEQYF. The CDR3 region has the DNA TGCGCCAGCAGCTTGGCCTTATCGAGCTCCTACGAGCAGTACTTC.

This chain joins TRBV27 and TRBJ1-2, with a weak D call TRBD1 (6 bases). Trimming removed 1 base from V and 4 bases from J, with 19 bases in between. The germline CDR1 and CDR2 sequences are MNHEY and SMNVEV (reference sequence). The CDR3 runs 17 residues. The CDR3 nucleotides read TGTGCCAGCAGTTTATTTGGGGGCTCTGCCTCATTCTATGGCTACACCTTC. This gives the protein CASSLFGGSASFYGYTF.

The chain recombines TRBV10-3 with TRBJ2-3; TRBD2 might be the D (6 bases). Trimming removed 0 bases at V and 6 bases at J, with 10 bases between. Per germline, CDR1 ENHRY and CDR2 SYGVKD. The CDR3 is made up of 14 amino acids. CDR3 residues: CAISESGGADTQYF. The DNA for the CDR3 is TGTGCCATCAGTGAGTCGGGCGGGGCTGATACGCAGTATTTT.

V is TRBV6-5 and J is TRBJ2-7; D not certain. Trimming shortened V by 7 bases and J by 2 bases, and 9 bases separated the two germline ends. CDR3 size: 12 residues. Looked up from germline, CDR1 is MNHEY and CDR2 is SVGAGI. The CDR3 DNA sequence: TGTGCCAGCATTTTGAGCCCCTACGAGCAGTACTTC. It is translated as CASILSPYEQYF.

This chain joins TRBV6-5 and TRBJ1-1; 9 bases match TRBD1. Trimming removed 7 bases from V and 4 bases from J; junction bases left unmatched: 7. Germline CDR1 is MNHEY and CDR2 is SVGAGI. The CDR3 totals 14 residues. The CDR3 nucleotides are TGTGCCAGCACCTATACAGGGGGCATCACTGAAGCTTTCTTT. Translating it yields CASTYTGGITEAFF.

The V call is TRBV10-3, the J call TRBJ2-3; TRBD2 matches at 7 bases. Germline CDR1 and CDR2: ENHRY and SYGVKD. V shed 6 bases and J 2 bases; nucleotides not matched to a gene: 5. This CDR3 has 14 amino acids. Here the CDR3 DNA reads TGTGCCATCAGAAGGACTAGTGCCACAGATACGCAGTATTTT. The encoded protein is CAIRRTSATDTQYF.

V and J are TRBV30 and TRBJ1-2, with 10 bases fitting TRBD1. Trimming at V came to 3 bases and at J to 8 bases, leaving 3 bases not matched to a gene. There are 12 residues in the CDR3. Germline loops: CDR1 GTSNPN, CDR2 SVGIG (reference sequence). This chain's CDR3 is CAWRGTGEGYTF. The CDR3, as DNA: TGTGCCTGGAGGGGGACAGGGGAAGGCTACACCTTC. The variable domain in full, completed from reference TRBV30 and TRBJ1-2, reads SQTIHQWPATLVQPVGSPLSLECTVEGTSNPNLYWYRQAAGRGLQLLFYSVGIGQISSEVPQNLSASRPQDRQFILSSKKLLLSDSGFYLCAWRGTGEGYTFGSGTRLTVV.

The rearrangement uses TRBV19 and TRBJ2-1, with TRBD2 identical over 12 bases. Trimming removed 3 bases from V and 7 bases from J; junction bases left unmatched: 4. CDR1 and CDR2 (germline): LNHDA, SQIVND (reference sequence). The CDR3 has 15 residues. In DNA form, the CDR3 reads TGTGCCAGTAGTATCCTAGCGGGAGGGCCGAATGAGCAGTTCTTC. Translating gives CASSILAGGPNEQFF.

DNA of the CDR3: TGCGCCAGCAATCTCGGGGGGGAGACCCAGTACTTC. As protein: CASNLGGETQYF. V gene TRBV5-1 combines with J gene TRBJ2-5; 7 bases align to TRBD2. The CDR3 loop spans 12 amino acids. J lost 5 bases, V lost 6 bases, and 4 bases had no gene match. Germline V gene data show CDR1 as SGHRS and CDR2 as YFSETQ.

This clone was counted once. This chain joins TRBV5-1 and TRBJ1-2, with D perhaps TRBD1 (6 bases). Trimming took 1 base from V and 6 from J, leaving 10 bases between them. This CDR3 is 13 amino acids long. CDR1 and CDR2 from the germline V gene are SGHRS and YFSETQ. CDR3 coding DNA: TGCGCCAGCAGCTTGAGGACAGACCATGGCTACACCTTC. Amino acids: CASSLRTDHGYTF.

V is TRBV7-6 and J is TRBJ2-5, with a weak D call TRBD2 (6 bases). The CDR3 is 14 amino acids. Trimming pared 5 bases from V and 2 bases from J, leaving 12 bases between. Germline V gives CDR1 SGHVS, CDR2 FNYEAQ. The chain's CDR3 is CASSPTRAQETQYF. The CDR3 region has the DNA TGTGCCAGCAGCCCGACTAGGGCACAAGAGACCCAGTACTTC.

The chain employs TRBV19 and TRBJ1-6; 7 positions match TRBD1. The CDR3 loop spans 16 amino acids. Losses at the gene ends were 5 bases for V and 10 bases for J; bases not matched to a gene: 14. Per the germline V gene, CDR1 is LNHDA and CDR2 is SQIVND (reference sequence). CDR3 DNA: TGTGCCAGTAGTGCGGGACAGAGTCGACCTGGATCACCCCTCCACTTT. This gives the protein CASSAGQSRPGSPLHF.

This chain links TRBV6-1 with TRBJ2-1; 8 bases are a match to TRBD1. The CDR3 loop spans 16 amino acids. V shed 4 bases, J shed 0 bases, and the junction held 5 bases outside the gene matches. Germline V gene sequence: CDR1 MNHNS, CDR2 SASEGT. The CDR3 DNA reads TGTGCCAGCAGTGTAATCGGACAGGGCTCCTACAATGAGCAGTTCTTC. This sequence encodes CASSVIGQGSYNEQFF.

This chain connects TRBV6-5 to TRBJ1-5; the D is unclear. Looked up from germline, CDR1 is MNHEY and CDR2 is SVGAGI. Trimming took off 6 bases at V and 5 bases at J, with 17 bases between the two ends. The CDR3 has 15 amino acids. The DNA for the CDR3 is TGTGCCAGCAGATTCCTCCCCACCGCGGATCAGCCCCAGCATTTT. Its protein product is CASRFLPTADQPQHF.

The chain employs TRBV18 and TRBJ2-7; 7 bases are shared with TRBD1. V lost 5 bases to trimming and J lost 4 bases; unmatched junction nucleotides: 8. This CDR3 has 14 amino acids. Germline CDR1 KGHSH, CDR2 LQKENI. The CDR3 reads CASSSTTGMYEQYF. For the CDR3, the DNA is TGTGCCAGCTCATCTACGACAGGGATGTACGAGCAGTACTTC.

V gene TRBV6-5 combines with J gene TRBJ2-1; 7 nucleotides agree with TRBD2. V was pared by 7 bases and J by 8 bases, with 11 bases of the junction left unmatched. The CDR3 is made up of 14 amino acids. From germline, CDR1 is MNHEY and CDR2 SVGAGI. CDR3 coding DNA: TGTGCCAGCAAGGAGGGAGGGCATGGGGATGAGCAGTTCTTC. It encodes CASKEGGHGDEQFF.

The J gene is TRBJ2-7, the V gene TRBV5-8; 9 positions match TRBD2. Germline V gene data show CDR1 as SGHTS and CDR2 as YDEGEE. The junction had 5 bases not matched to a gene; V was cut back by 1 base and J by 3 bases. CDR3 length: 15 amino acids. CDR3 in amino acids: CASSLMAGGGYEQYF. In nucleotides, the CDR3 is TGTGCCAGCAGCTTGATGGCGGGAGGGGGCTACGAGCAGTACTTC. Variable domain in full (rest from reference TRBV5-8 and TRBJ2-7): EAGVTQSPTHLIKTRGQQATLRCSPISGHTSVYWYQQALGLGLQFLLWYDEGEERNRGNFPPRFSGRQFPNYSSELNVNALELEDSALYLCASSLMAGGGYEQYFGPGTRLTVT.

A few counts support this clone. This chain links TRBV18 with TRBJ2-2; the D gene is possibly TRBD1 (5 bases). Trimming removed 5 bases from V and 1 base from J, with 17 bases in between. CDR3 size: 17 residues. Looked up from germline, CDR1 is KGHSH and CDR2 is LQKENI. The CDR3 spells CASSSSGAGRNTGELFF. CDR3 coding DNA: TGTGCCAGCTCATCGTCTGGTGCAGGGCGGAACACCGGGGAGCTGTTTTTT.

The V gene is TRBV14, the J gene TRBJ2-2, with D possibly matching TRBD1 (5 bases). The CDR3 is 15 amino acids. V gave up 1 base and J gave up 5 bases, with 11 bases separating them. In germline, CDR1 is SGHDN, CDR2 FVKESK. CDR3 sequence: CASSQVMGLTGELFF. The CDR3, as DNA: TGTGCCAGCAGCCAAGTTATGGGGCTTACCGGGGAGCTGTTTTTT.

The chain combines TRBV27 with TRBJ2-5, with TRBD2 matching 11 bases. Germline V CDR1 and CDR2: MNHEY, SMNVEV (reference sequence). The CDR3 has 16 amino acids. Trimming at V came to 5 bases and at J to 4 bases, leaving 9 bases not matched to a gene. The chain's CDR3 is CASSPIAGGGGETQYF. The CDR3 coding sequence is TGTGCCAGCAGTCCAATAGCGGGAGGGGGCGGAGAGACCCAGTACTTC.

V usage is TRBV19 and J usage is TRBJ2-5, with D uncertain. V dropped 3 bases and J dropped 3 bases, with 8 bases sitting between them. The CDR3 contains 13 residues. CDR1 is LNHDA and CDR2 is SQIVND in the germline V gene (reference sequence). CDR3 region: CASSMNREETQYF. Here the CDR3 DNA reads TGTGCCAGTAGTATGAACAGAGAAGAGACCCAGTACTTC. Full variable domain (outside the CDR3, taken from reference TRBV19 and TRBJ2-5): DGGITQSPKYLFRKEGQNVTLSCEQNLNHDAMYWYRQDPGQGLRLIYYSQIVNDFQKGDIAEGYSVSREKKESFPLTVTSAQKNPTAFYLCASSMNREETQYFGPGTRLLVL.

The V gene is TRBV11-1, the J gene TRBJ2-7; D is possibly TRBD2 (5 bases). CDR3 size: 14 residues. Germline loops: CDR1 SGHAT, CDR2 FQDESV (reference sequence). V was shortened by 4 bases and J by 4 bases, with 14 bases between the two germline ends. The DNA for the CDR3 is TGTGCCAGCAGCTGGCAAACTGAGGGATACGAGCAGTACTTC. Encoded protein: CASSWQTEGYEQYF. Using reference TRBV11-1 and TRBJ2-7 for the parts outside the CDR3, the full variable domain is EAEVAQSPRYKITEKSQAVAFWCDPISGHATLYWYRQILGQGPELLVQFQDESVVDDSQLPKDRFSAERLKGVDSTLKIQPAELGDSAMYLCASSWQTEGYEQYFGPGTRLTVT.

The chain combines TRBV2 with TRBJ2-3; perhaps TRBD1 as D (6 bases). The CDR3 length is 13 residues. V was cut by 4 bases and J by 7 bases, with 12 bases left in between. CDR1 is SNHLY and CDR2 is FYNNEI in the germline V gene. This CDR3 reads CASSGTGSYTQYF. In nucleotides, the CDR3 is TGTGCCAGCAGTGGTACAGGGAGTTATACGCAGTATTTT.

The gene calls are TRBV15 and TRBJ2-2, with 9 bases aligning to TRBD2. Germline CDR1 reads LNHNV; CDR2 reads YYDKDF (reference sequence). This CDR3 is 18 amino acids long. The V segment lost 3 bases and the J segment 5 bases; nucleotides outside the gene matches: 13. This CDR3 reads CATSSGGKRLAGTGELFF. The CDR3 DNA is TGTGCCACCAGCAGCGGGGGGAAGCGCCTAGCGGGAACCGGGGAGCTGTTTTTT. The full variable domain, its missing parts supplied by reference TRBV15 and TRBJ2-2, is DAMVIQNPRYQVTQFGKPVTLSCSQTLNHNVMYWYQQKSSQAPKLLFHYYDKDFNNEADTPDNFQSRRPNTSFCFLDIRSPGLGDTAMYLCATSSGGKRLAGTGELFFGEGSRLTVL.

The J gene is TRBJ2-7, the V gene TRBV5-1; tentatively, D is TRBD2 (6 bases). Germline lookup yields CDR1 SGHRS and CDR2 YFSETQ. The V gene lost 2 bases and the J gene lost 4 bases, with 10 bases spanning the gap. The CDR3 is 13 amino acids. CDR3 region: CASSFRDFYEQYF. In DNA form, the CDR3 reads TGCGCCAGCAGCTTTAGGGACTTTTACGAGCAGTACTTC.

The table lists this clone with a count of one. This chain connects TRBV7-9 to TRBJ2-5; TRBD1 agrees at 10 bases. CDR1 is SEHNR and CDR2 is FQNEAQ in the germline V gene (reference sequence). The CDR3 is 15 amino acids. The V and J ends lost 4 bases and 5 bases, in that order; junction bases with no gene match: 7. Written as DNA, the CDR3 is TGTGCCAGCAGCTCTGGGACAGGGGAGAGTGAGACCCAGTACTTC. It codes for CASSSGTGESETQYF. Based on the CDR3 plus reference TRBV7-9 and TRBJ2-5, the full variable domain is DTGVSQNPRHKITKRGQNVTFRCDPISEHNRLYWYRQTLGQGPEFLTYFQNEAQLEKSRLLSDRFSAERPKGSFSTLEIQRTEQGDSAMYLCASSSGTGESETQYFGPGTRLLVL.

This clone came up a few times. The CDR3 DNA reads TGTGCCATCAGTCAAACTCGGATACAGGGGCCCCATGGTATAGTGTATGAGCAGTTCTTC. It translates to CAISQTRIQGPHGIVYEQFF. V gene TRBV10-3 combines with J gene TRBJ2-1; 7 bases fit TRBD1. There are 20 residues in the CDR3. Germline V gene data show CDR1 as ENHRY and CDR2 as SYGVKD. V lost 5 bases to trimming and J lost 8 bases; unmatched junction nucleotides: 27.